This T cell receptor beta chain was found in a study of shared clonotypes between healthy human individuals. Execution of the assay was at deep level. In the original processing: Filtering of immunoSEQ junctional sequences could not match full-length read filtering. Clones were sequenced by immunoSEQ multiplex PCR, and TCRdb holds only the in-frame ones, with some missing. V, J and clone size are those of that table, while D and trimming were read from the DNA. The data hold about 1,900,000 clones, with 85% to 95% observed a single time. As defined, naive CD8 cells were CD45RO-negative and positively selected for CCR7, with terminally differentiated effector memory CD45RA+ cells excluded. Trimming cost V 3 bases and J 5 bases, with 17 bases left between them. Germline CDR1 reads LNHDA; CDR2 reads SQIVND (reference sequence). This CDR3 is 16 amino acids long.

Sequences were obtained from naive CD8+ T cells sorted from blood. This sequence was found in a young man in good health. The V call is TRBV19, the J call TRBJ2-4; perhaps TRBD2 as D (6 bases). The chain's CDR3 is CASSILLSGEENIQYF. CDR3 nucleotides: TGTGCCAGTAGTATTCTACTCTCGGGGGAGGAAAACATTCAGTACTTC.